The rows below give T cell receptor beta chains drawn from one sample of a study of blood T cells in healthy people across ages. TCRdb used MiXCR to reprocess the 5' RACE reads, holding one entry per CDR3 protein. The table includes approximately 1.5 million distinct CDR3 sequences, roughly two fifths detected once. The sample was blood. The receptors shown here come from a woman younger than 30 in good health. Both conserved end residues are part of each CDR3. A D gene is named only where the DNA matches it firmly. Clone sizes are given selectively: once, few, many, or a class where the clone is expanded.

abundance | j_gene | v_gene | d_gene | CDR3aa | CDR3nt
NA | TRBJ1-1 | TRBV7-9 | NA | CASSPREGVWGGAFF | TGTGCCAGCAGCCCTAGGGAAGGGGTGTGGGGAGGTGCTTTCTTT
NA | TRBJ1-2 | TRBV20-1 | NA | CSARKAGINYGYTF | TGCAGTGCTAGGAAGGCAGGGATAAACTATGGCTACACCTTC
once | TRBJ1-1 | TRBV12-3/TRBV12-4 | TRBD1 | CASSKQGGLNTEAFF | TGTGCCAGCAGCAAACAGGGGGGCTTGAACACTGAAGCTTTCTTT
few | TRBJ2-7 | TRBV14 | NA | CASRDGYSYEQYF | TGTGCCAGCCGGGACGGCTACTCCTACGAGCAGTACTTC
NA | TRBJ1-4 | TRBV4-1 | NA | CASSQDGAGLNEKLFF | TGCGCCAGCAGCCAAGATGGGGCAGGGTTAAATGAAAAACTGTTTTTT
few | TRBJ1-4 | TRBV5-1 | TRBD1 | CASSPQGDGEKLFF | TGCGCCAGCAGCCCACAGGGGGATGGTGAAAAACTGTTTTTT
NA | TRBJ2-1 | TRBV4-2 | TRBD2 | CASSHPLSGTGGNEQFF | TGTGCCAGCAGCCATCCCCTTAGCGGGACGGGTGGGAATGAGCAGTTCTTC
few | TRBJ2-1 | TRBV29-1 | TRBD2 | CSVDGLAGVRSYNEQFF | TGCAGCGTTGACGGGCTAGCGGGAGTTCGCTCCTACAATGAGCAGTTCTTC
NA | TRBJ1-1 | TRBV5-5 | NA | CASSLALTANTEAFF | TGTGCCAGCAGCTTGGCCTTGACGGCGAACACTGAAGCTTTCTTT
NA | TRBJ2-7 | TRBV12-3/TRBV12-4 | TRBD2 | CASSLTGLAGAYNEQYF | TGTGCCAGCAGCCTTACTGGACTAGCGGGGGCCTACAATGAGCAGTACTTC
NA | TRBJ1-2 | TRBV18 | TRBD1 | CASSPRRTTGQGVVYGYTF | TGTGCCAGCTCACCACGGAGAACTACCGGACAGGGGGTTGTATATGGCTACACCTTC
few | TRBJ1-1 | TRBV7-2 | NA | CASSHGLGEAFF | TGTGCCAGCAGCCACGGTTTAGGTGAAGCTTTCTTT
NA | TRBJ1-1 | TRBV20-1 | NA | CSARDWVLRGWSNTEAFF | TGCAGTGCTAGAGATTGGGTGTTGAGGGGCTGGTCGAACACTGAAGCTTTCTTT
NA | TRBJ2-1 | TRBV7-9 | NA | CASSLGNPDGFYNEQFF | TGTGCCAGCAGCTTAGGTAATCCGGACGGGTTTTACAATGAGCAGTTCTTC
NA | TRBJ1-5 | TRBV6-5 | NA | CASSYSRGANQPQHF | TGTGCCAGCAGTTACTCGCGGGGGGCCAATCAGCCCCAGCATTTT
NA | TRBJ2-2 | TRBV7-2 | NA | CASSLGTTTGELFF | TGTGCCAGCAGCTTAGGAACGACCACCGGGGAGCTGTTTTTT
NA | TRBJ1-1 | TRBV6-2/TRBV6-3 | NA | CASSETEMNTEAFF | TGTGCCAGCAGTGAGACAGAGATGAACACTGAAGCTTTCTTT
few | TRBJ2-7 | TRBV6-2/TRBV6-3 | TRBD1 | CASSYGQGANEQYF | TGTGCCAGCAGTTACGGGCAGGGGGCCAACGAGCAGTACTTC
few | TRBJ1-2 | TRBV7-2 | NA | CASSLVGESWGYTF | TGTGCCAGCAGCTTAGTGGGGGAGAGTTGGGGCTACACCTTC
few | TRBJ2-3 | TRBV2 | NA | CASTLGPIVDTQYF | TGTGCCAGCACCCTCGGACCTATTGTGGATACGCAGTATTTT
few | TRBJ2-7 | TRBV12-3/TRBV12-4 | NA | CASRTSGTGVYEQYF | TGTGCCAGCAGGACTTCCGGGACGGGGGTTTACGAGCAGTACTTC
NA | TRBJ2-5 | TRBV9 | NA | CASSGTTLRQYF | TGTGCCAGCAGCGGAACAACCCTCCGGCAGTACTTC
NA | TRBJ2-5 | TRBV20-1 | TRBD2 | CSARGQREREYVTQYF | TGCAGTGCTAGAGGGCAGAGGGAGCGGGAGTATGTGACCCAGTACTTC
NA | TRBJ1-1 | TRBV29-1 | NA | CSVVRRGNTEAFF | TGCAGCGTTGTACGGCGGGGGAACACTGAAGCTTTCTTT
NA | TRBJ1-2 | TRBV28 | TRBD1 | CATEDRGFGGYTF | TGTGCCACTGAGGACAGGGGGTTTGGGGGCTACACCTTC
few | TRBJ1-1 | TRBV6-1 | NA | CASSEVRGTEAFF | TGTGCCAGCAGTGAAGTCAGGGGAACTGAAGCTTTCTTT
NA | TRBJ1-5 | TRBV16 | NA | CASSQSMGRPQHF | TGTGCCAGCAGCCAATCGATGGGAAGGCCCCAGCATTTT
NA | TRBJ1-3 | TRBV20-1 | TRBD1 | CSARDDRDYGNTIYF | TGCAGTGCTAGAGACGACAGGGACTATGGAAACACCATATATTTT
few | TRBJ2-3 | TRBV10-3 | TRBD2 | CAISESSGDSGDTQYF | TGTGCCATCAGTGAGTCGAGCGGGGACTCGGGAGATACGCAGTATTTT
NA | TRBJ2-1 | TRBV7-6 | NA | CASSSLNYNEQFF | TGTGCCAGCAGCTCCCTTAATTACAATGAGCAGTTCTTC
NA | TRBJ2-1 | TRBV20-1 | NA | CSAAKVQRANNEQFF | TGCAGTGCTGCCAAAGTCCAGCGGGCAAACAATGAGCAGTTCTTC
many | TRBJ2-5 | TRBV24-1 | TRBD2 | CATSDTAGEGETQYF | TGTGCCACCAGTGATACAGCGGGAGAGGGAGAGACCCAGTACTTC
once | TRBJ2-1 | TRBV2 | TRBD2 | CASRAGVTYNEQFF | TGTGCCAGCCGAGCGGGAGTAACCTACAATGAGCAGTTCTTC
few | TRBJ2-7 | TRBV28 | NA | CASSWDQGRHEQYF | TGTGCCAGCAGTTGGGACCAGGGGAGACACGAGCAGTACTTC
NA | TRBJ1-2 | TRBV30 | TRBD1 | CAWRATGMVYGYTF | TGTGCCTGGAGGGCGACAGGGATGGTCTATGGCTACACCTTC
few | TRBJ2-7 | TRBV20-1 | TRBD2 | CSASIPSGRAHYEQYF | TGCAGTGCTTCAATCCCGTCCGGGAGGGCGCACTACGAGCAGTACTTC
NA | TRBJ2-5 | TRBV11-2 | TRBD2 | CASSLTSGTRETQYF | TGTGCCAGCAGCCTCACTAGCGGGACTCGGGAGACCCAGTACTTC
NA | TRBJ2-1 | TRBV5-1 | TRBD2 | CASSFTPSGGTNEQFF | TGCGCCAGCAGCTTCACACCTAGCGGGGGGACCAATGAGCAGTTCTTC
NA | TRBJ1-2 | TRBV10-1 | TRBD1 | CASPTKTGNGYTF | TGCGCCAGTCCTACCAAGACAGGGAATGGCTACACCTTC
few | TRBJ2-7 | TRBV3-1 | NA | CASSQNQLRGFEQYF | TGTGCCAGCAGCCAAAACCAACTGAGGGGTTTCGAGCAGTACTTC
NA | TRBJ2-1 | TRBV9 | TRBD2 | CASSVTSGDGSEQFF | TGTGCCAGCAGCGTAACTAGCGGCGACGGTAGTGAGCAGTTCTTC
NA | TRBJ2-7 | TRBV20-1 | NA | CSAESIQGGDEQYF | TGCAGTGCCGAATCTATACAGGGGGGGGACGAGCAGTACTTC
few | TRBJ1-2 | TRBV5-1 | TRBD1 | CASSSMDRFYGYTF | TGCGCCAGCAGCTCTATGGACAGGTTCTATGGCTACACCTTC
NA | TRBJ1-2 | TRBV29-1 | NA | CSVETPEGYTF | TGCAGCGTTGAAACCCCCGAAGGCTACACCTTC
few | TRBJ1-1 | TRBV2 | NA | CASRRTEMNTEAFF | TGTGCCAGCAGAAGGACAGAGATGAACACTGAAGCTTTCTTT
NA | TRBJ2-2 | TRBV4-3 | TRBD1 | CASSRRTGGERWTGELFF | TGCGCCAGCAGCCGACGGACAGGGGGCGAACGATGGACCGGGGAGCTGTTTTTT
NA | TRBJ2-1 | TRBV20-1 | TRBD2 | CSASLASGVWAYNEQFF | TGCAGTGCTAGCTTGGCTAGCGGTGTGTGGGCCTACAATGAGCAGTTCTTC
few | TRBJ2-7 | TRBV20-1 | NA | CSAPRAGEQYF | TGCAGTGCTCCCCGGGCAGGCGAGCAGTACTTC
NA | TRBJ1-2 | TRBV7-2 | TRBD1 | CASSFRTGGWNWSGYTF | TGTGCCAGCAGCTTCCGGACAGGGGGCTGGAATTGGTCCGGCTACACCTTC
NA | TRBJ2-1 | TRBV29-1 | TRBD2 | CSVDMGLAGVNEQFF | TGCAGCGTTGACATGGGACTAGCGGGAGTCAATGAGCAGTTCTTC
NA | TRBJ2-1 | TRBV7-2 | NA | CASSLGLNHYFEQFF | TGTGCCAGCAGCTTAGGACTAAACCATTACTTCGAGCAGTTCTTC
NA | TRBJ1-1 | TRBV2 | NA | CASSELVLDTEAFF | TGTGCCAGCAGTGAATTGGTGTTGGACACTGAAGCTTTCTTT
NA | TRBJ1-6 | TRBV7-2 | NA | CASSLGDGYNSPLHF | TGTGCCAGCAGCTTGGGAGACGGTTATAATTCACCCCTCCACTTT
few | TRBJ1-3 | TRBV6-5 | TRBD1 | CARRPGQVHGNTIYF | TGTGCCAGAAGACCTGGACAGGTGCACGGAAACACCATATATTTT